The clone carrying this T cell receptor beta chain turned up a few times. What it binds is not known. MiXCR was run by TCRdb on the 5' RACE reads, yielding one entry per CDR3 protein. The sample carries some 64,000 distinct CDR3 sequences, 9.3% recorded once. This sample was included in a study of T-cell memory formation after mild COVID-19. In the study overall: Clustering of TCRs was largely donor specific. Findings and caveats of the study: Researchers report contracting CD4+ clones mostly in CM and EM, with CD8+ clones in EMRA. Researchers could not confirm that second-wave clones peaking on day 37 targeted SARS-CoV-2.

The CDR3 covers 16 residues. CDR1 WNHNN and CDR2 SYGVQD come from the germline V gene (reference sequence). The V segment lost 0 bases and the J segment 2 bases; nucleotides outside the gene matches: 5. The chain uses TRBV10-1 and TRBJ2-3; 7 bases are shared with TRBD2. The clonotype was recovered from a man aged 18 to 35 who had mild COVID-19 (a few samples of this study predate the infection). Cell type and time point are not known. Sequenced material: PBMCs or a T cell subset sorted from them (not recorded which). The CDR3 loop reads CASSESAGVPTDTQYF. CDR3 bases: TGCGCCAGCAGTGAGTCGGCGGGGGTCCCCACAGATACGCAGTATTTT.